A selection of T cell receptor beta chains follows, all from one sample in a study of response to subunit inactivated influenza vaccine. MiXCR, run by TCRdb on the RT-PCR reads, gives a single entry per CDR3 protein. The sample lists a few hundred thousand distinct CDR3 sequences, about 15% occurring once. Specimen: PBMCs from blood, collected roughly 12 days after vaccination. The receptors derive from a man aged 50-60 years who received an inactivated influenza vaccine. Both conserved end residues are part of each CDR3. A D gene is named only where the DNA matches it firmly. Not all rows give a size; the values are once, few, many and, for expanded clones, a class.

CASSPGGQGGRQFF	TGTGCCAGCTCACCGGGGGGACAGGGCGGTAGGCAGTTCTTC	TRBV18	TRBJ2-1	few	TRBD1
CASSLYAEYSYEQYF	TGTGCCAGCAGCTTATATGCAGAATACTCCTACGAGCAGTACTTC	TRBV7-2	TRBJ2-7	few	-
CAISEGTSNNEQFF	TGTGCCATCAGTGAAGGGACTAGTAACAATGAGCAGTTCTTC	TRBV10-3	TRBJ2-1	few	TRBD2
CASSSLLGGSYNSPLHF	TGTGCCAGCAGCTCATTACTCGGGGGTTCCTATAATTCACCCCTCCACTTT	TRBV3-1	TRBJ1-6	few	-
CATGSRMAPASNEQFF	TGTGCCACCGGGTCGAGAATGGCCCCGGCTTCGAATGAGCAGTTCTTC	TRBV10-3	TRBJ2-1	few	-
CATSRDRAALVGYTF	TGTGCCACCAGCAGAGATCGGGCAGCCCTCGTAGGCTACACCTTC	TRBV15	TRBJ1-2	-	-
CASSSGEGAWNEQYF	TGTGCCAGCAGTTCCGGGGAGGGGGCCTGGAACGAGCAGTACTTC	TRBV6-5	TRBJ2-7	few	-
CASSSDRGRRNEQYF	TGTGCCAGCAGTTCCGACAGGGGGCGCCGGAACGAGCAGTACTTC	TRBV12-3/TRBV12-4	TRBJ2-7	-	TRBD1
CASSLDEGFLVNEQFF	TGTGCCAGCAGCTTAGATGAAGGGTTTCTGGTCAATGAGCAGTTCTTC	TRBV7-2	TRBJ2-1	-	-
CASSEGAAAEAFF	TGTGCCAGCAGCGAGGGGGCGGCGGCTGAAGCTTTCTTT	TRBV9	TRBJ1-1	few	TRBD1
CASSLDPGGELFF	TGTGCCAGCAGCTTGGACCCCGGCGGGGAGCTGTTTTTT	TRBV5-6	TRBJ2-2	-	-
CASSFQVRGTDTQYF	TGTGCCAGCAGCTTCCAAGTCAGGGGCACAGATACGCAGTATTTT	TRBV11-2	TRBJ2-3	many	-
CASSVDHGTGNYYEQYF	TGTGCCAGCAGCGTAGACCACGGGACAGGGAATTACTACGAGCAGTACTTC	TRBV9	TRBJ2-7	once	TRBD1
CASSLQGGGYTF	TGTGCCAGCAGTTTGCAGGGAGGTGGCTACACCTTC	TRBV12-3/TRBV12-4	TRBJ1-2	few	-
CASSLEVTALRGYTF	TGTGCCAGCAGCTTGGAAGTGACAGCGCTCCGCGGCTACACCTTC	TRBV5-6	TRBJ1-2	few	-
CASSRGVAGGRETQYF	TGCGCCAGCAGCCGGGGGGTAGCGGGGGGACGTGAGACCCAGTACTTC	TRBV4-1	TRBJ2-5	many	TRBD2
CASGGLADYNEQFF	TGTGCCAGCGGGGGACTAGCGGATTACAATGAGCAGTTCTTC	TRBV7-9	TRBJ2-1	few	TRBD2
CATRGLAGNTDTQYF	TGTGCCACCAGGGGACTAGCGGGAAACACAGATACGCAGTATTTT	TRBV24-1	TRBJ2-3	-	TRBD2
CASSQDWGQSYEQYF	TGCGCCAGCAGCCAAGATTGGGGACAGTCCTACGAGCAGTACTTC	TRBV4-3	TRBJ2-7	few	TRBD1
CASSLDRGLDTQYF	TGTGCCAGCAGCTTAGACAGGGGGCTTGATACGCAGTATTTT	TRBV7-2	TRBJ2-3	few	TRBD1
CASRIKGQGEATNEKLFF	TGTGCCAGCAGAATAAAGGGACAGGGTGAAGCGACTAATGAAAAACTGTTTTTT	TRBV21-1	TRBJ1-4	-	-
CSASWGQRTFYGYTF	TGCAGTGCTTCGTGGGGACAGCGGACCTTCTATGGCTACACCTTC	TRBV20-1	TRBJ1-2	few	TRBD1
CAWSPWDRGNSPLHF	TGTGCCTGGAGCCCCTGGGACAGGGGCAATTCACCCCTCCACTTT	TRBV30	TRBJ1-6	once	TRBD1
CASSKVVTSSYEQYF	TGTGCCAGCAGCAAAGTTGTGACAAGCTCCTACGAGCAGTACTTC	TRBV21-1	TRBJ2-7	few	-
CAITRTGGSSNTGELFF	TGTGCCATCACCCGGACAGGGGGCTCCTCCAACACCGGGGAGCTGTTTTTT	TRBV10-3	TRBJ2-2	few	TRBD1
CSARDTGGYEQYF	TGCAGTGCTAGAGACACCGGGGGATACGAGCAGTACTTC	TRBV20-1	TRBJ2-7	-	-
CASSAPGTIEQFF	TGTGCCAGCAGCGCCCCCGGGACTATTGAGCAGTTCTTC	TRBV11-3	TRBJ2-1	-	TRBD2
CASSVQGGNNSPLHF	TGCGCCAGCAGCGTTCAGGGGGGAAATAATTCACCCCTCCACTTT	TRBV5-1	TRBJ1-6	many	TRBD1
CASSYGQGANQETQYF	TGCGCCAGCAGCTACGGACAGGGGGCGAATCAAGAGACCCAGTACTTC	TRBV5-1	TRBJ2-5	few	TRBD1
CASVAGYNEQFF	TGTGCCAGCGTCGCGGGCTACAATGAGCAGTTCTTC	TRBV11-2	TRBJ2-1	many	-
CASSPGETRGYEQYF	TGTGCCAGCTCACCAGGGGAAACTAGGGGCTACGAGCAGTACTTC	TRBV18	TRBJ2-7	-	-
CSAQGSSGANVLTF	TGCAGCGCACAGGGTTCCTCTGGGGCCAACGTCCTGACTTTC	TRBV29-1	TRBJ2-6	few	-
CASTDRASNSPLHF	TGTGCCAGCACCGACAGGGCCTCTAATTCACCCCTCCACTTT	TRBV3-1	TRBJ1-6	many	TRBD1
CASVKEVKTYGYTF	TGTGCCAGCGTTAAGGAGGTCAAGACCTATGGCTACACCTTC	TRBV7-2	TRBJ1-2	few	-
CSVGITSGNYEQYF	TGCAGCGTAGGAATAACTAGCGGGAATTACGAGCAGTACTTC	TRBV29-1	TRBJ2-7	-	TRBD2
CSARDSKAGNTEAFF	TGCAGTGCTAGAGATTCAAAGGCCGGGAACACTGAAGCTTTCTTT	TRBV20-1	TRBJ1-1	-	-
CASRRTSGRGWNEQFF	TGTGCCAGCAGGCGGACTAGCGGGAGGGGTTGGAATGAGCAGTTCTTC	TRBV28	TRBJ2-1	-	TRBD2
CASSLVFRATNEKLFF	TGTGCCAGCAGCTTAGTATTCCGAGCAACTAATGAAAAACTGTTTTTT	TRBV11-2	TRBJ1-4	-	-
CSALTGGRDYGYTF	TGCAGTGCTTTAACAGGGGGAAGGGACTATGGCTACACCTTC	TRBV20-1	TRBJ1-2	-	TRBD1
CASSQGQGASVETQYF	TGCGCCAGCAGCCAGGGACAGGGGGCCTCGGTAGAGACCCAGTACTTC	TRBV4-3	TRBJ2-5	-	TRBD1
CAWTGGGREQFF	TGTGCCTGGACAGGGGGAGGACGGGAGCAGTTCTTC	TRBV30	TRBJ2-1	few	-
CASSPLDGNTEAFF	TGTGCCAGCAGCCCCCTGGACGGAAACACTGAAGCTTTCTTT	TRBV7-9	TRBJ1-1	few	-
CSVEDVGGSGNTIYF	TGCAGCGTTGAAGATGTTGGGGGCTCTGGAAACACCATATATTTT	TRBV29-1	TRBJ1-3	many	-
CASSPAWPSGSYEQYF	TGTGCCAGCAGCCCGGCCTGGCCCAGCGGGAGTTACGAGCAGTACTTC	TRBV3-1	TRBJ2-7	-	TRBD2
CASSLGSGGEQFF	TGTGCCAGCAGCTTAGGGTCGGGGGGGGAGCAGTTCTTC	TRBV11-1	TRBJ2-1	few	TRBD2
CASSVTGTGGETQYF	TGCGCCAGCAGCGTAACCGGGACAGGGGGCGAGACCCAGTACTTC	TRBV4-1	TRBJ2-5	few	TRBD1